This T cell receptor (beta chain) came from a study of CD8 T cells in Susac syndrome. With random hexamers, reverse transcription was performed on roughly 0.5 to 1 ug of RNA. TCRdb recomputed calls from the immunoSEQ multiplex PCR reads with MiXCR, one row per CDR3 protein. The data hold 400,000 to 550,000 distinct CDR3 sequences, with 75% to 90% observed a single time. From blood CD8+ and CD4+ T cells, the TCR beta chain was sequenced. The multiple sclerosis controls were treatment-naive patients with relapsing-remitting disease that was stable or active. With 6 bases removed from V and 0 bases from J, the gap between germline ends came to 8 bases. The CDR3 consists of 13 residues. Germline-derived CDR1 and CDR2 are DFQATT and SNEGSKA (reference sequence).

The TCR was taken from a human donor with multiple sclerosis. The sample consisted of CD8+ T cells from PBMCs. V gene TRBV20-1 combines with J gene TRBJ2-2; D call uncertain. CDR3 sequence (DNA): TGCAGTGCAACAACCCCGAACACCGGGGAGCTGTTTTTT. Amino acid sequence: CSATTPNTGELFF.